This TCR beta chain was captured by sequencing in a study of blood T cell repertoires in COVID-19. TCRdb's table, derived via immunoSEQ multiplex PCR, lists solely in-frame clones and lacks some. Of more than 50,000 clones in the sample, roughly 74% were seen once. After removal of 4 bases from V and 8 bases from J, the junction contained 3 bases not matched to a gene. The CDR3 is 13 amino acids. CDR1 is LGHDT, CDR2 YNNKEL, per germline (reference sequence). The receptor's source is a woman older than 75 with acute or convalescent COVID-19. The rearrangement links TRBV3-1 (or the pseudogene TRBV3-2) to TRBJ1-5; 9 nucleotides agree with TRBD1. The sample consisted of peripheral blood. CDR3 nucleotides: TGTGCCAGCAGCCCCTGGGACAGGGAGCCCCAGCATTTT. Protein sequence: CASSPWDREPQHF.